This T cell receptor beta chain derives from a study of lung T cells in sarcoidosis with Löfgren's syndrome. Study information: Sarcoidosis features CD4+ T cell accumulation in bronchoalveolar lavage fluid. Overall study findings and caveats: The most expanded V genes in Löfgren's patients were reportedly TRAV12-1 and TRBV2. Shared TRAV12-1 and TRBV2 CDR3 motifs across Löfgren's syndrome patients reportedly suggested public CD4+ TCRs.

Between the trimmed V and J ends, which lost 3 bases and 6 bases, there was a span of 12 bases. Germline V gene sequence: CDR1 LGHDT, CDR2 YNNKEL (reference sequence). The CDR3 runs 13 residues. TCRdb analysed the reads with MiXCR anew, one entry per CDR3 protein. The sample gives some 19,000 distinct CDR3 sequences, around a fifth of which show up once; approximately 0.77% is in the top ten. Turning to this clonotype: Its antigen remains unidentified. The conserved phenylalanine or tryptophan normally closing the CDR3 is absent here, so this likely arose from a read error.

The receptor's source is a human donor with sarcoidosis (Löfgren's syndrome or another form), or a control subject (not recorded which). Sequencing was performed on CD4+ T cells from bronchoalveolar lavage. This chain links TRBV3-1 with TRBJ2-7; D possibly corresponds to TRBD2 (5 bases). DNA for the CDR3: TGTGCCAGCAGCCAGTTCGGAGGCGCCGAGCAGTACTCC. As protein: CASSQFGGAEQYS.